The clone carrying this TCR beta chain was detected ten times or more. CDR3 length equals 14 residues. V was clipped by 9 bases and J by 2 bases, with 14 bases between them. The V gene's germline CDR1 is MDHEN and CDR2 SYDVKM. Time point described: technical triplicate 3. CD4+ or CD8+ T cells at a count of some 900,000 served as input for the sorted libraries. The sample is drawn from a study of neurological immune-mediated disorders. 5'RACE with 10-nucleotide random UMIs produced the cDNA. TCRdb re-analysed the 5' RACE reads in MiXCR, keeping a single row per CDR3 protein. The table shows around 30,000 distinct CDR3 sequences, with around 17% occurring only once.

The genes are TRBV28 and TRBJ2-1; no clear D gene. The clonotype originates from a female donor with HTLV-1-associated myelopathy (HAM/TSP). The source material was CD4+ T cells from blood. The CDR3 sequence is CASKSGRTYNEQFF. Written as DNA, the CDR3 is TGTGCCAGTAAAAGTGGACGAACCTACAATGAGCAGTTCTTC.